This T cell receptor beta chain was obtained from a study of blood T cell repertoires in COVID-19 (dated by TCRdb to 2018 to 2021). In the study overall: The collaborator samples originated in the United States, Italy and Spain and spanned the acute and convalescent phases of COVID-19. The material from the prospective study consisted of cDNA or gDNA derived from T cells, B-cell-depleted T cells, or PBMCs. Subjects who had been exposed to COVID-19, were actively infected with it, or had recovered from it provided the deeply sampled blood TCRbeta repertoires that made up the dataset. A freely available public database, intended as a resource for researchers studying the immune response to SARS-CoV-2, is where the repertoires were released. Samples came from the ongoing ImmuneRACE study (first 160 participants) plus 1,254 subjects from 6 global collaborators. Sample metadata almost always included a de-identified subject ID, COVID-19 status, age in years and sex. Where available, HLA class I and class II types were taken from metadata supplied by the sample provider and were not determined by assay-based typing.

TCRbeta CDR3 regions were amplified from genomic DNA by means of the immunoSEQ Assay, a bias-controlled multiplex PCR. Per the authors' processing: The number of nucleated cells in each sample was estimated from the amplification of reference gene primers within the assay. To quantify the absolute abundance of each unique TCRbeta CDR3 rearrangement, sequence reads were collapsed and filtered. Productive Simpson clonality was computed per sample as the square root of Simpson's diversity index over productive rearrangements. TCRdb provides this immuneACCESS table in a form limited to in-frame rearrangements. Some clones are lacking; in checked studies, under half of them reflect an unresolved V gene, and why the rest are absent is not known. The V and J calls and the clone size are those of that table, but D and trimming were determined from the DNA. The sample table lists a few hundred thousand clones, about nine tenths of them with a count of one. More than 1% of the sample belongs to the ten largest clones.

Enrolling through a virtual design, the prospective study's participants ranged in age from about 18 to 89 years and lived across 20 to 25 United States geographic areas. In the prospective study, participants were assigned to cohorts based on the clinical history participants reported in a screening survey and a study questionnaire. Each participant in the prospective study had whole blood, serum and a nasopharyngeal or oropharyngeal swab collected by mobile phlebotomists. Additional blood draws and questionnaires over an approximately 2-month period could optionally be provided by prospective study participants. Prospective study blood samples were shipped either frozen or at room temperature before DNA extraction. Comment on this clone: Which antigen it targets is not known. No base quality values were provided; no much bigger clone lies one nucleotide off.

V is shortened by 0 bases, J by 5 bases, and the region joining them spans 7 bases. Including cysteine and phenylalanine, the CDR3 has 13 amino acids. Only CDR3 DNA is held: 39 bases, read in frame from base 1. Beyond this particular receptor, the publication reports: The amount of clinical and demographic metadata varied by source and participant and was provided uncurated.

This sequence uses TRBV12-3 or TRBV12-4 and TRBJ1-1; no confident D gene assignment can be made. Sequences were obtained from PBMCs or T cells enriched from blood (not recorded which). The clonotype originates from a human donor in a cohort exposed to, infected with or recovered from COVID-19 (not recorded which). The donor label of this sample is uncertain. The DNA sequence is as follows: TGTGCCAGCAGTTTAGCGGGGAGAACTGAAGCTTTCTTT. This gives the protein CASSLAGRTEAFF.